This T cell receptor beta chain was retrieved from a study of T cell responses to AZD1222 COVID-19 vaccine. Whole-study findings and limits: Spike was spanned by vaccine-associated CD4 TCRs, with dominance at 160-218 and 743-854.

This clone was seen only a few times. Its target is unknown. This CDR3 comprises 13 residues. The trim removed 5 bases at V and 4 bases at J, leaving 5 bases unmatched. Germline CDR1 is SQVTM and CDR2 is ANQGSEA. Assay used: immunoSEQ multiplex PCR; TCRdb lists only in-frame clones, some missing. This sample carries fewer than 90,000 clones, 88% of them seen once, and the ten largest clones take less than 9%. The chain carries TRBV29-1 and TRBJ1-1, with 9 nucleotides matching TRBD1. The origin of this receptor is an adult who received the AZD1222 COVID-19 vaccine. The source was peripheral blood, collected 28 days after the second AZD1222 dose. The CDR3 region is CSVSDRGATEAFF. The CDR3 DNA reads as TGCAGCGTTTCTGACAGGGGGGCCACTGAAGCTTTCTTT.